These 32 T cell receptor beta chains share one sample of origin, sequenced in a study of blood T cell repertoires in COVID-19. Sequenced by immunoSEQ multiplex PCR; TCRdb stores in-frame clones only, minus some. Among 300,000 to 450,000 clones listed, around 90% were seen once. The sample taken for sequencing was peripheral blood. Receptors originate from a human donor in a cohort sampled during active COVID-19.

This clone was seen just once. The genes are TRBV11-3 and TRBJ2-1; D is uncertain. The CDR3 runs to 13 residues. Germline V gene lookup returns CDR1 SGHNT and CDR2 YENEEA. Trimming removed 1 base from V and 3 bases from J, with 4 bases in between. The CDR3 is CASSLASYNEQFF. In DNA form, the CDR3 reads TGTGCCAGCAGCTTAGCCAGCTACAATGAGCAGTTCTTC.

The V and J genes are TRBV10-2 and TRBJ2-5; 8 bases agree with TRBD1. Per the germline V gene, CDR1 is WSHSY and CDR2 is SAAADI. V dropped 6 bases and J dropped 1; count of bases not matched to a gene: 1. The CDR3 runs 13 residues. CDR3 DNA sequence: TGCGCCAGCAGGACAGGGGCCCAAGAGACCCAGTACTTC. It is translated as CASRTGAQETQYF.

The V and J genes are TRBV30 and TRBJ1-2; tentatively, D is TRBD1 (5 bases). Germline V gene sequence: CDR1 GTSNPN, CDR2 SVGIG (reference sequence). This CDR3 is 12 amino acids long. V dropped 4 bases and J dropped 3 bases, with 9 bases sitting between them. CDR3 sequence: CAWITGDYGYTF. The CDR3 bases are TGTGCCTGGATAACGGGGGACTATGGCTACACCTTC.

The rearrangement links TRBV11-2 to TRBJ1-2; possibly TRBD1 for D (6 bases). This CDR3 is 14 amino acids long. Germline CDR1 is SGHAT and CDR2 is FQNNGV. V lost 5 bases to trimming and J lost 0 bases, with 10 bases between them. The CDR3 nucleotides are TGTGCCAGCAGCAATAGACAGGCTAACTATGGCTACACCTTC. Its translation: CASSNRQANYGYTF. Combining the CDR3 with reference TRBV11-2 and TRBJ1-2 gives the whole variable domain EAGVAQSPRYKIIEKRQSVAFWCNPISGHATLYWYQQILGQGPKLLIQFQNNGVVDDSQLPKDRFSAERLKGVDSTLKIQPAKLEDSAVYLCASSNRQANYGYTFGSGTRLTVV.

This chain joins TRBV9 and TRBJ1-2, with TRBD1 matching over 12 bases. Germline V gene data show CDR1 as SGDLS and CDR2 as YYNGEE. The trim removed 4 bases at V and 5 bases at J, leaving 6 bases unmatched. The CDR3 extends over 15 amino acids. The CDR3 DNA is TGTGCCAGCAGCCTGGGGACAGGGGGCTCGTATGGCTACACCTTC. It is translated as CASSLGTGGSYGYTF.

This clone was seen only once. The chain has TRBV5-8 and TRBJ1-2; the D gene is possibly TRBD1 (6 bases). The CDR3 length is 13 residues. Per the germline V gene, CDR1 is SGHTS and CDR2 is YDEGEE. V lost 6 bases to trimming and J lost 6 bases, with 15 bases between them. As DNA, the CDR3 is TGTGCCAGCAACGGTAACAGGGCTGATGGCTACACCTTC. The encoded protein is CASNGNRADGYTF.

The CDR3 loop reads CASSQDIEGGTQYF. The DNA of the CDR3 is TGTGCCAGCAGCCAAGACATTGAGGGAGGTACGCAGTATTTT. The rearrangement joins TRBV4-2 to TRBJ2-3; D might be TRBD2 (6 bases). CDR1 and CDR2 (germline): LGHNA, YNFKEQ. The CDR3 spans 14 residues. Trimming removed 0 bases at V and 8 bases at J, with 12 bases between.

The genes are TRBV10-3 and TRBJ1-5; 10 positions match TRBD1. Trimming at V came to 0 bases and at J to 5 bases, leaving 4 bases not matched to a gene. The CDR3 sequence is 16 residues long. Germline V lookup: CDR1 ENHRY, CDR2 SYGVKD. The CDR3 DNA reads as TGTGCCATCAGTGAGTCTCGGGGACAGGGGCATCAGCCCCAGCATTTT. This gives the protein CAISESRGQGHQPQHF.

The chain is built from TRBV12-3 or TRBV12-4 and TRBJ2-5; TRBD1 matches at 8 bases. CDR3 length equals 13 residues. V shed 5 bases and J 3 bases; nucleotides not matched to a gene: 2. CDR3 residues: CASSTTGEETQYF. Here the CDR3 DNA reads TGTGCCAGCAGTACGACAGGGGAAGAGACCCAGTACTTC.

The chain uses TRBV25-1 and TRBJ2-3, with TRBD2 matching over 13 bases. J was trimmed by 4 bases and V by 4 bases; bases with no gene match: 5. This CDR3 comprises 16 residues. Germline CDR1 MGHDK, CDR2 SYGVNS. The CDR3 DNA sequence: TGTGCCAGCAGTGTCCGGACTAGCGGGGGATCAGATACGCAGTATTTT. Its protein is CASSVRTSGGSDTQYF.

This sequence joins TRBV19 and TRBJ2-1; TRBD1 matches 7 bases. The CDR3 is 15 amino acids. J lost 7 bases, V lost 7 bases, and 13 bases had no gene match. Germline V gives CDR1 LNHDA, CDR2 SQIVND (reference sequence). The CDR3 nucleotides are TGTGCCAGTACCCTGGGGACAGCCGCTACTAATGAGCAGTTCTTC. Residues: CASTLGTAATNEQFF.

The rearrangement links TRBV6-1 to TRBJ2-5; 11 bases are shared with TRBD1. Per germline, CDR1 MNHNS and CDR2 SASEGT. This CDR3 is built from 15 residues. The ends lost 0 bases at V and 4 bases at J; junction bases unmatched: 1. The CDR3 region is CASSEAGTGGETQYF. In DNA, the CDR3 is TGTGCCAGCAGTGAAGCGGGGACAGGGGGAGAGACCCAGTACTTC.

This clone occurred a few times. V and J are TRBV2 and TRBJ1-1; the match to TRBD1 covers 7 bases. This CDR3 contains 15 residues. CDR1 is SNHLY and CDR2 is FYNNEI in the germline V gene. V dropped 5 bases and J dropped 1; count of bases not matched to a gene: 7. The CDR3 here is CASSSQTGRNTEAFF. CDR3 DNA: TGTGCCAGCAGTTCCCAGACAGGGCGGAACACTGAAGCTTTCTTT.

The chain employs TRBV7-9 and TRBJ2-2; TRBD2 matches at 9 bases. Germline assignment: CDR1 SEHNR and CDR2 FQNEAQ (reference sequence). The CDR3 has 18 amino acids. The V and J ends lost 5 bases and 0 bases, in that order; junction bases with no gene match: 10. This CDR3 reads CASSLLTLAGSNTGELFF. The CDR3, as DNA: TGTGCCAGCAGCCTCCTGACTCTAGCGGGATCGAACACCGGGGAGCTGTTTTTT.

This sequence joins TRBV9 and TRBJ1-4, with D hard to call. The CDR3 runs to 13 residues. With 4 bases removed from V and 17 bases from J, the gap between germline ends came to 21 bases. Germline-derived CDR1 and CDR2 are SGDLS and YYNGEE. CDR3 amino acids: CASSPDVVGIPFF. Here the CDR3 DNA reads TGTGCCAGCAGCCCCGACGTAGTCGGGATCCCCTTTTTT.

V and J are TRBV5-8 and TRBJ1-5; D perhaps matches TRBD1 (5 bases). The CDR3 has 15 amino acids. Between the trimmed V and J ends, which lost 2 bases and 4 bases, there was a span of 13 bases. Looked up from germline, CDR1 is SGHTS and CDR2 is YDEGEE. In DNA, the CDR3 is TGTGCCAGCAGCTTCGGGGCGGGGACGAATCAGCCCCAGCATTTT. The encoded protein is CASSFGAGTNQPQHF.

The chain couples TRBV3-1 (or the pseudogene TRBV3-2) to TRBJ2-1; D is possibly TRBD2 (6 bases). The length of the CDR3 is 13 residues. V was trimmed by 7 bases and J by 7 bases, leaving 14 bases between them. The germline V gene encodes CDR1 LGHDT and CDR2 YNNKEL (reference sequence). CDR3 residues: CASIGSGGNEQFF. The CDR3 coding sequence is TGTGCCAGCATCGGGTCCGGAGGGAATGAGCAGTTCTTC.

V gene TRBV11-2 combines with J gene TRBJ1-1; D unresolved. Germline V gene sequence: CDR1 SGHAT, CDR2 FQNNGV. CDR3 size: 14 residues. The ends were cut back, 5 bases at V and 3 bases at J, with 13 bases in the middle. CDR3 region: CASSLTAEDTEAFF. The CDR3 nucleotides are TGTGCCAGCAGCCTTACGGCTGAGGACACTGAAGCTTTCTTT.

This rearrangement joins TRBV12-3 or TRBV12-4 to TRBJ1-1; D not resolved. The CDR3 extends over 12 amino acids. With 2 bases removed from V and 6 bases from J, the gap between germline ends came to 7 bases. The chain's CDR3 is CASSLSVAEAFF. The DNA of the CDR3 is TGTGCCAGCAGTTTAAGCGTCGCTGAAGCTTTCTTT.

This sequence joins TRBV10-3 and TRBJ1-6; D gene unclear. Trimming removed 10 bases from V and 0 bases from J, with 10 bases in between. The CDR3 length is 14 residues. Per the germline V gene, CDR1 is ENHRY and CDR2 is SYGVKD. CDR3 in amino acids: CATSVASYNSPLHF. As DNA, the CDR3 is TGTGCCACCTCGGTAGCCTCCTATAATTCACCCCTCCACTTT.

V and J are TRBV5-1 and TRBJ2-3; TRBD2 aligns across 7 bases. Germline assignment: CDR1 SGHRS and CDR2 YFSETQ. This CDR3 is 16 amino acids long. J lost 2 bases, V lost 0 bases, and 6 bases had no gene match. The CDR3 spells CASSLAGGSYTDTQYF. The CDR3 nucleotides are TGCGCCAGCAGCTTGGCCGGCGGGAGTTACACAGATACGCAGTATTTT. Using reference TRBV5-1 and TRBJ2-3 for the parts outside the CDR3, the full variable domain is KAGVTQTPRYLIKTRGQQVTLSCSPISGHRSVSWYQQTPGQGLQFLFEYFSETQRNKGNFPGRFSGRQFSNSRSEMNVSTLELGDSALYLCASSLAGGSYTDTQYFGPGTRLTVL.

V is TRBV28 and J is TRBJ1-2, with D hard to call. The CDR3 is made up of 11 amino acids. V was clipped by 10 bases and J by 6 bases, with 12 bases between them. Germline V gene sequence: CDR1 MDHEN, CDR2 SYDVKM. CDR3 bases: TGTGCCATCGAGGGAGGGCATGGCTACACCTTC. It encodes CAIEGGHGYTF.

The DNA of the CDR3 is TGTGCCAGCAGCGTAACCGGGACAGGGGCTCCCGGGGAGCTGTTTTTT. Its translation is CASSVTGTGAPGELFF. The V call is TRBV9, the J call TRBJ2-2, with 10 bases aligning to TRBD1. Unmatched junction bases numbered 6, after V lost 1 base and J lost 6 bases. The length of the CDR3 is 16 residues. Germline values: CDR1 SGDLS, CDR2 YYNGEE.

The chain recombines TRBV6-1 with TRBJ1-4; TRBD1 agrees at 7 bases. CDR3 length: 16 amino acids. Germline trimming cut 0 bases from V and 4 bases from J; bases unmatched to any gene: 5. Germline loops: CDR1 MNHNS, CDR2 SASEGT. This CDR3 is CASSEAGDSYNEKLFF. The CDR3 DNA sequence: TGTGCCAGCAGTGAAGCGGGGGACAGCTATAATGAAAAACTGTTTTTT.

This chain uses TRBV10-2 with TRBJ2-7; 9 nucleotides match TRBD2. Germline V lookup: CDR1 WSHSY, CDR2 SAAADI. The CDR3 length is 18 residues. The V and J ends lost 6 bases and 2 bases, in that order; junction bases with no gene match: 17. CDR3 nucleotides: TGCGCCAGCAGAAACCAAGCACCGACGACTAGCGGAGCCTACGAGCAGTACTTC. Translated: CASRNQAPTTSGAYEQYF.

This sequence joins TRBV4-1 and TRBJ2-5, with 8 bases identical to TRBD2. Germline V gene data show CDR1 as MGHRA and CDR2 as YSYEKL. The CDR3 has 14 residues. V shed 3 bases, J shed 5 bases, and the junction held 5 bases outside the gene matches. The CDR3 sequence: CASSQIAGLETQYF. DNA of the CDR3: TGCGCCAGCAGCCAGATAGCGGGATTGGAGACCCAGTACTTC.

The chain employs TRBV7-2 and TRBJ2-1; weak D call: TRBD1 (5 bases). Deletions cut 0 bases from V and 9 bases from J, with 9 bases between. Germline values: CDR1 SGHTA, CDR2 FQGNSA. This CDR3 region has 13 residues. CDR3 nucleotides: TGTGCCAGCAGCTTAGCTAGGGGCGGTGAGCAGTTCTTC. It encodes CASSLARGGEQFF.

This clone was counted a single time. The rearrangement links TRBV4-1 to TRBJ2-7; 7 bases line up with TRBD2. Trimming cost V 1 base and J 3 bases; bases outside gene matches: 6. The CDR3 length is 15 residues. Germline lookup yields CDR1 MGHRA and CDR2 YSYEKL. DNA of the CDR3: TGCGCCAGCAGCCAAGGACCGGGGAGGGTCTACGAGCAGTACTTC. This encodes CASSQGPGRVYEQYF.

The chain links TRBV15 to TRBJ2-1; weak D call: TRBD2 (6 bases). V was shortened by 1 base and J by 4 bases, with 14 bases between the two germline ends. Germline CDR1 LNHNV, CDR2 YYDKDF (reference sequence). The CDR3 contains 16 residues. In DNA form, the CDR3 reads TGTGCCACCAGCAGAGCGAGTCTCGGGGGTTACAATGAGCAGTTCTTC. Its translation: CATSRASLGGYNEQFF.

The V gene is TRBV6-5, the J gene TRBJ1-1; D unresolved. Trimming pared 6 bases from V and 6 bases from J, leaving 14 bases between. The CDR3 length is 13 residues. Germline V gene data show CDR1 as MNHEY and CDR2 as SVGAGI. CDR3: CASSQMSGSEAFF. CDR3 in DNA: TGTGCCAGCAGCCAAATGTCGGGGTCTGAAGCTTTCTTT.

The chain couples TRBV5-1 to TRBJ2-1; TRBD1 is a possible D gene (7 bases). Germline V gene lookup returns CDR1 SGHRS and CDR2 YFSETQ. The CDR3 is made up of 14 amino acids. Trimming pared 1 base from V and 4 bases from J, leaving 9 bases between. DNA for the CDR3: TGCGCCAGCAGCTTGCCAGGGGGGTACAATGAGCAGTTCTTC. As protein: CASSLPGGYNEQFF.

The gene calls are TRBV9 and TRBJ1-2, with D tentatively TRBD1 (5 bases). CDR3 length: 14 amino acids. Germline loops: CDR1 SGDLS, CDR2 YYNGEE. The V end lost 1 base, the J end lost 6 bases, and 13 bases lay between the germline ends. CDR3 coding DNA: TGTGCCAGCAGCGTACGTGCAGGGTACGATGGCTACACCTTC. Its translation is CASSVRAGYDGYTF.